The 14 T cell receptor beta chains reported below all come from one sample, sequenced in a study of OX40 agonist ivuxolimab in advanced cancers. TCRdb's copy holds only in-frame clones and misses some; the assay was immunoSEQ multiplex PCR. The sample records over 10,000 clones, about 68% being singletons. Sample: CD4+ or CD8+ T cells sorted from blood, taken in a trial of the OX40 agonist ivuxolimab. These receptors originate from an adult with an advanced solid tumor such as melanoma, head and neck, liver or kidney cancer.

As for this clone: A read error may account for a junction end that differs from germline. The V gene is TRBV6-6, the J gene TRBJ2-7; TRBD2 aligns across 8 bases. The CDR3 length is 11 residues. Germline V gene data show CDR1 as MNHNY and CDR2 as SVGAGI (reference sequence). The DNA of the CDR3 is TGTGCCACCTCCACGGGGGGACTAGACCTCTTC. Its translation is CATSTGGLDLF.

The chain combines TRBV2 with TRBJ2-1; 9 bases are shared with TRBD2. The CDR3 has 17 amino acids. Per the germline V gene, CDR1 is SNHLY and CDR2 is FYNNEI. J was trimmed by 0 bases and V by 8 bases; bases with no gene match: 11. The CDR3 reads CASQRVAGASSYNEQFF. The DNA of the CDR3 is TGTGCCAGCCAACGGGTAGCGGGGGCGAGCTCCTACAATGAGCAGTTCTTC.

Regarding this clone: Because the CDR3 is missing its conserved closing phenylalanine or tryptophan, this is likely a read error. The V gene is TRBV28, the J gene TRBJ2-7, with D tentatively TRBD2 (5 bases). V lost 6 bases, J lost 3 bases, and 21 bases lay in between. This CDR3 comprises 16 residues. CDR1 is MDHEN, CDR2 SYDVKM, per germline. CDR3 nucleotide sequence: TGTGCCAGCAGCTCTCTCGTTGGAGCTAGCAACTACGAGCAGTACCTC. This gives the protein CASSSLVGASNYEQYL.

V usage is TRBV2 and J usage is TRBJ2-2, with 8 bases that match TRBD1. V gave up 10 bases and J gave up 5 bases; unmatched junction bases: 9. The CDR3 loop spans 14 amino acids. From germline, CDR1 is SNHLY and CDR2 FYNNEI. CDR3 loop: CATSGQGETGELFF. The CDR3, as DNA: TGTGCCACCTCTGGACAGGGAGAAACCGGGGAGCTGTTTTTT.

This chain connects TRBV27 to TRBJ2-3, with D unresolved. Germline assignment: CDR1 MNHEY and CDR2 SMNVEV (reference sequence). Deletions cut 0 bases from V and 0 bases from J, with 10 bases between. This CDR3 spans 16 amino acids. CDR3 DNA: TGTGCCAGCAGTTTATCATCACTAACTAGCACAGATACGCAGTATTTT. Its translation is CASSLSSLTSTDTQYF.

The CDR3 protein is CATSPDRDVGELFF. The CDR3 nucleotides read TGTGCCACCAGTCCGGACAGGGACGTAGGGGAGCTGTTTTTT. The chain links TRBV15 to TRBJ2-2, with 8 bases aligning to TRBD1. J gave up 8 bases and V 6 bases, and 8 bases lay outside the gene matches. The CDR3 length is 14 residues. Germline CDR1 and CDR2: LNHNV and YYDKDF (reference sequence).

The chain joins TRBV9 to TRBJ2-2; 15 nucleotides match TRBD2. Germline trimming cut 4 bases from V and 4 bases from J; bases unmatched to any gene: 5. The CDR3 spans 17 residues. Per germline, CDR1 SGDLS and CDR2 YYNGEE. The CDR3 spells CASSQGLAGGGTGELFF. CDR3 nucleotide sequence: TGTGCCAGCAGCCAAGGACTAGCGGGAGGGGGCACCGGGGAGCTGTTTTTT.

The J gene is TRBJ1-1, the V gene TRBV10-1, with D unresolved. The CDR3 contains 14 residues. The ends were cut back, 0 bases at V and 1 base at J, with 6 bases in the middle. The germline V gene encodes CDR1 WNHNN and CDR2 SYGVQD (reference sequence). CDR3 region: CASSESRRNTEAFF. DNA for the CDR3: TGCGCCAGCAGTGAGTCGAGGAGGAACACTGAAGCTTTCTTT.

The chain joins TRBV28 to TRBJ2-2, with 9 bases that match TRBD1. V lost 5 bases to trimming and J lost 7 bases; unmatched junction nucleotides: 11. The CDR3 runs to 16 residues. Per the germline V gene, CDR1 is MDHEN and CDR2 is SYDVKM. CDR3 in amino acids: CASSTLGTGYFGELFF. CDR3 in DNA: TGTGCCAGCAGTACTCTAGGGACAGGGTATTTCGGGGAGCTGTTTTTT.

The chain recombines TRBV13 with TRBJ2-3; D not certain. CDR3 length equals 11 residues. Germline CDR1 reads PRHDT; CDR2 reads FYEKMQ (reference sequence). The germline V and J ends were trimmed by 4 bases and 4 bases, with 3 bases remaining between them. The CDR3 spells CASSSADTQYF. The DNA for the CDR3 is TGTGCCAGCAGCTCGGCAGATACGCAGTATTTT. Full variable domain (remainder filled in from reference TRBV13 and TRBJ2-3): AAGVIQSPRHLIKEKRETATLKCYPIPRHDTVYWYQQGPGQDPQFLISFYEKMQSDKGSIPDRFSAQQFSDYHSELNMSSLELGDSALYFCASSSADTQYFGPGTRLTVL.

The chain couples TRBV21-1 to TRBJ1-1. TRBV21-1 is classified as a pseudogene. The CDR3 sequence is 13 residues long. The CDR3 nucleotides read TGTGCCAGCAGCAAAGTTCCAGGGAGGAGGGCTTTCTTT. Its protein product is CASSKVPGRRAFF.

The V gene is TRBV10-3, the J gene TRBJ2-6; weak D call: TRBD1 (6 bases). Looked up from germline, CDR1 is ENHRY and CDR2 is SYGVKD. The CDR3 sequence is 18 residues long. Between the trimmed V and J ends, which lost 8 bases and 0 bases, there was a span of 20 bases. CDR3 in amino acids: CAIQTIQGPSSGANVLTF. The CDR3 region has the DNA TGTGCCATCCAAACGATACAGGGACCGAGCTCTGGGGCCAACGTCCTGACTTTC.

The gene calls are TRBV23-1 and TRBJ2-6, with D uncertain. TRBV23-1 is an open reading frame whose function is uncertain. With 5 bases removed from V and 5 bases from J, the gap between germline ends came to 22 bases. This CDR3 is built from 18 residues. The CDR3 region is CASSARGPQQSRANVLTF. CDR3 nucleotides: TGCGCCAGCAGTGCTCGTGGGCCGCAACAAAGTCGGGCCAACGTCCTGACTTTC.

This clone counts as medium-sized. The junction departs from germline at one end; a sequencing error may be responsible. J is TRBJ1-1 and V is TRBV7-2; tentatively, D is TRBD1 (5 bases). CDR1 SGHTA and CDR2 FQGNSA come from the germline V gene. CDR3 size: 16 residues. CDR3 coding DNA: TGTGCCAGCACCTTATTATTGACAGCCGCTTGGCCTGAAGCTTTCTTT. Protein product: CASTLLLTAAWPEAFF.